This T cell receptor (beta chain) originates from a study of cytomegalovirus exposure and HLA in healthy donors. Primers included in the PCR were 60 Vbeta and 13 Jbeta primers. Repertoires were generated with immunoSEQ multiplex PCR, while TCRdb's copy carries only in-frame clones and drops some. The sample yields around 150,000 clones, approximately 80% seen once. V was pared by 6 bases and J by 5 bases, with 8 bases of the junction left unmatched. Germline CDR1 MNHEY, CDR2 SVGAGI. This CDR3 comprises 15 residues. The sequenced sample was PBMCs. The sequence derives from a man younger than 35 in good health and CMV-seropositive. J is TRBJ1-1 and V is TRBV6-5, with 11 positions matching TRBD1. CDR3 region: CASSRRGTGGTEAFF. CDR3 in DNA: TGTGCCAGCAGCCGACGGGGGACAGGGGGGACTGAAGCTTTCTTT.